A selection of T cell receptor beta chains follows, all from one sample in a study of cytomegalovirus exposure and HLA in healthy donors. Assay used: immunoSEQ multiplex PCR; TCRdb lists only in-frame clones, some missing. The sample records under 200,000 clones, 82% being singletons. The sample consisted of PBMCs. Every receptor here comes from a woman aged 18-29 years in good health and CMV-seronegative. Both conserved end residues are part of each CDR3. A D gene is named only where the DNA matches it firmly. The size field is filled for only some rows; it gives once, few, many or a size class.

d_gene	v_gene	abundance	j_gene	CDR3aa	CDR3nt
TRBD2	TRBV4-2	NA	TRBJ2-5	CASRPRLAGDQETQYF	TGTGCCAGCAGACCCCGACTAGCGGGAGACCAAGAGACCCAGTACTTC
TRBD1	TRBV5-6	NA	TRBJ1-1	CASSLETNRGRTEAFF	TGTGCCAGCAGCTTGGAAACGAACAGGGGAAGGACTGAAGCTTTCTTT
NA	TRBV19	NA	TRBJ1-1	CASSIGQTEAFF	TGTGCCAGTAGTATAGGGCAAACTGAAGCTTTCTTT
TRBD2	TRBV5-1	NA	TRBJ2-1	CASSAGLSTYNEQFF	TGCGCCAGCAGCGCGGGACTATCAACCTACAATGAGCAGTTCTTC
NA	TRBV7-9	NA	TRBJ1-2	CASSSPLNYGYTF	TGTGCCAGCAGCTCCCCACTTAACTATGGCTACACCTTC
NA	TRBV28	NA	TRBJ2-7	CASRPARSTYEQYF	TGTGCCAGCAGGCCGGCGAGGAGCACCTACGAGCAGTACTTC
TRBD2	TRBV29-1	NA	TRBJ2-1	CSVPRPPSGSDNEQFF	TGCAGCGTCCCGCGGCCCCCTAGCGGGAGCGACAATGAGCAGTTCTTC
TRBD1	TRBV7-2	NA	TRBJ1-2	CASSLAVAGTANYGYTF	TGTGCCAGCAGCTTAGCGGTGGCAGGGACAGCTAACTATGGCTACACCTTC
NA	TRBV27	NA	TRBJ2-1	CARNKRALYNEQFF	TGTGCCAGAAATAAGCGAGCCCTCTACAATGAGCAGTTCTTC
TRBD1	TRBV7-7	NA	TRBJ2-5	CASSWDRGSETQYF	TGTGCCAGCAGCTGGGACAGGGGATCAGAGACCCAGTACTTC
NA	TRBV7-3	NA	TRBJ2-1	CASSQEGTVGFRSNEQFF	TGTGCCAGCAGTCAAGAGGGCACGGTAGGGTTTAGGAGCAATGAGCAGTTCTTC
NA	TRBV5-1	few	TRBJ1-1	CASSREGAKNTEAFF	TGCGCCAGCAGCCGTGAAGGGGCTAAGAACACTGAAGCTTTCTTT
NA	TRBV6-5	few	TRBJ2-2	CASSSPTRASGELFF	TGTGCCAGCAGTTCCCCGACCCGAGCGTCCGGGGAGCTGTTTTTT
NA	TRBV5-4	few	TRBJ1-4	CASSLGGATNEKLFF	TGTGCCAGCAGCTTAGGTGGAGCAACTAATGAAAAACTGTTTTTT
TRBD1	TRBV7-9	NA	TRBJ1-1	CASSLGGTGGTEAFF	TGTGCCAGCAGCTTAGGGGGGACAGGGGGCACTGAAGCTTTCTTT
TRBD2	TRBV7-8	NA	TRBJ2-7	CASSSSRLAGVIDEQYF	TGTGCCAGCAGCTCCTCCCGACTAGCGGGAGTTATAGACGAGCAGTACTTC
TRBD1	TRBV6-1	NA	TRBJ2-7	CASSGGQGTYEQYF	TGTGCCAGCAGTGGGGGACAGGGGACCTACGAGCAGTACTTC
NA	TRBV6-1	NA	TRBJ2-1	CASSERRASVDNEQFF	TGTGCCAGCAGTGAACGGCGGGCTAGCGTAGACAATGAGCAGTTCTTC
NA	TRBV27	NA	TRBJ2-5	CASSPEPYRRETQYF	TGTGCCAGCAGTCCCGAACCATACAGGAGAGAGACCCAGTACTTC
TRBD1	TRBV5-1	NA	TRBJ2-7	CASSRPGQGAYEQYF	TGCGCCAGCAGCCGCCCGGGACAGGGAGCCTACGAGCAGTACTTC
NA	TRBV6-1	NA	TRBJ1-6	CASSERGVPYNSPLHF	TGTGCCAGCAGTGAACGGGGGGTGCCCTATAATTCACCCCTCCACTTT
NA	TRBV29-1	NA	TRBJ2-3	CSVEDPRGTDTQYF	TGCAGCGTTGAAGATCCGAGAGGGACAGATACGCAGTATTTT
TRBD2	TRBV7-9	NA	TRBJ2-5	CASSLTGGQGETQYF	TGTGCCAGCAGTTTAACGGGGGGGCAAGGAGAGACCCAGTACTTC
TRBD2	TRBV14	once	TRBJ2-1	CASSPLTSGGLNQFF	TGTGCCAGCAGCCCCCTGACTAGCGGGGGGCTCAACCAGTTCTTC
TRBD2	TRBV4-2	once	TRBJ2-7	CASSQTLAGDSYEQYF	TGTGCCAGCAGCCAGACCCTAGCGGGGGACTCCTACGAGCAGTACTTC
NA	TRBV29-1	NA	TRBJ1-1	CSVGLNTEAFF	TGCAGCGTTGGGCTGAACACTGAAGCTTTCTTT